The 17 T cell receptor beta chains below come from one sample, sequenced in a study of vaccination and CD4 T cells after COVID-19. Regarding treatment: roughly 11-day PBMC culture with coronavirus spike peptide pools or control peptides (ViraFEST assay). The antigens for these receptors are not known. Sequencing of cultured CD4+ T cell DNA used the Oncomine TCR Beta short-read assay. TCRdb recomputed calls from the PCR reads with MiXCR, one row per CDR3 protein. The table has roughly 14,000 distinct CDR3 sequences, 50% to 60% seen once. What was sequenced was CD4+ T cells from blood, cultured in vitro. Source of these receptors: a human donor who had recovered from COVID-19.

The chain couples TRBV6-2 or TRBV6-3 to TRBJ1-1; 7 bases are shared with TRBD1. The CDR3 is 14 residues long. V was clipped by 4 bases and J by 1 base; unmatched bases: 3. Germline V gives CDR1 MNHEY, CDR2 SVGEGT. CDR3 region: CASSSTGENTEAFF. Written as DNA, the CDR3 is TGTGCCAGCAGTTCCACAGGGGAGAACACTGAAGCTTTCTTT.

The rearrangement links TRBV7-9 to TRBJ1-2; D is unclear. The ends were cut back, 5 bases at V and 4 bases at J, with 14 bases in the middle. Germline CDR1 and CDR2: SEHNR and FQNEAQ (reference sequence). This CDR3 has 14 residues. DNA of the CDR3: TGTGCCAGCAGCGACAAGGCGGGTTCCTATGGCTACACCTTC. Translated: CASSDKAGSYGYTF.

The chain employs TRBV28 and TRBJ1-5, with 8 bases aligning to TRBD1. The V gene end was trimmed by 5 bases and the J gene end by 4 bases; junction bases not matched to a gene: 7. The CDR3 loop spans 15 amino acids. Germline V CDR1 and CDR2: MDHEN, SYDVKM. The CDR3 sequence is CASSRSRTGNQPQHF. The CDR3 DNA reads TGTGCCAGCAGTAGGTCTCGGACAGGGAATCAGCCCCAGCATTTT.

This clonotype came up a few times. The genes are TRBV10-3 and TRBJ1-1; D is ambiguous. Trimming stripped 0 bases from V and 3 bases from J, with 20 bases between. This CDR3 spans 18 amino acids. Germline CDR1 ENHRY, CDR2 SYGVKD. CDR3 DNA sequence: TGTGCCATCAGTGAGTCCTCGTCTGGGTTGAGGGTTGACACTGAAGCTTTCTTT. This sequence encodes CAISESSSGLRVDTEAFF.

V is TRBV6-2 or TRBV6-3 and J is TRBJ1-2; no firm D call. The CDR3 contains 13 residues. Germline V gene data show CDR1 as MNHEY and CDR2 as SVGEGT. Deletions cut 0 bases from V and 6 bases from J, with 8 bases between. CDR3 nucleotide sequence: TGTGCCAGCAGTTACTCTGGGGTTAATGGCTACACCTTC. Translation gives CASSYSGVNGYTF.

The J gene is TRBJ2-5, the V gene TRBV30, with TRBD2 matching 7 bases. The CDR3 totals 13 residues. In germline, CDR1 is GTSNPN, CDR2 SVGIG (reference sequence). The ends lost 3 bases at V and 5 bases at J; junction bases unmatched: 6. In DNA, the CDR3 is TGTGCCTGGAGCAGCGGGGTCCGGGAGACCCAGTACTTC. Amino acid sequence: CAWSSGVRETQYF.

V usage is TRBV20-1 and J usage is TRBJ2-7; 7 nucleotides align to TRBD1. Germline-derived CDR1 and CDR2 are DFQATT and SNEGSKA (reference sequence). Losses at the gene ends were 1 base for V and 4 bases for J; bases not matched to a gene: 1. CDR3 length equals 12 residues. CDR3: CSARGQGYEQYF. The CDR3 coding sequence is TGCAGTGCTAGAGGACAGGGTTACGAGCAGTACTTC.

V usage is TRBV14 and J usage is TRBJ1-2, with a weak D call TRBD1 (5 bases). The CDR3 has 12 amino acids. Per the germline V gene, CDR1 is SGHDN and CDR2 is FVKESK. V was pared by 2 bases and J by 8 bases, with 9 bases between. CDR3 amino acids: CASSQSGYGYTF. CDR3 coding DNA: TGTGCCAGCAGCCAATCAGGGTACGGCTACACCTTC.

J is TRBJ2-5 and V is TRBV4-3; 8 bases line up with TRBD2. V lost 4 bases and J lost 1; bases outside the gene matches: 5. The CDR3 contains 15 residues. Germline CDR1 is LGHNA and CDR2 is YSLEER. CDR3 nucleotide sequence: TGCGCCAGCAGCCGAAGAGCGGGGGCCCAAGAGACCCAGTACTTC. It yields the protein CASSRRAGAQETQYF.

The rearrangement uses TRBV20-1 and TRBJ2-1; tentatively, D is TRBD1 or TRBD2 (5 bases each). The CDR3 covers 15 residues. The V gene lost 6 bases and the J gene lost 8 bases, with 23 bases spanning the gap. Germline V gene data show CDR1 as DFQATT and CDR2 as SNEGSKA (reference sequence). CDR3 DNA sequence: TGCAGTGCCCTTCCCGGGCAGGGCGGGCGGCATGAGCAGTTCTTC. This gives the protein CSALPGQGGRHEQFF.

The rearrangement joins TRBV28 to TRBJ2-2; the D is unclear. In germline, CDR1 is MDHEN, CDR2 SYDVKM. V gave up 3 bases and J gave up 4 bases, with 15 bases separating them. The CDR3 loop spans 16 amino acids. CDR3 DNA: TGTGCCAGCAGTTTTAGAGAAGGGCCAGGCACCGGGGAGCTGTTTTTT. It specifies CASSFREGPGTGELFF.

The genes are TRBV28 and TRBJ2-3, with D uncertain. V gave up 2 bases and J gave up 9 bases, with 12 bases separating them. This CDR3 has 13 residues. Germline V gene data show CDR1 as MDHEN and CDR2 as SYDVKM. CDR3 sequence: CASSLKSPVTQYF. The DNA of the CDR3 is TGTGCCAGCAGTTTAAAGTCCCCAGTGACGCAGTATTTT.

This clonotype was observed a few times. The chain joins TRBV19 to TRBJ2-2; TRBD2 matches 8 bases. Germline V CDR1 and CDR2: LNHDA, SQIVND (reference sequence). J was trimmed by 5 bases and V by 6 bases; bases with no gene match: 8. CDR3 size: 15 residues. The CDR3 protein is CASRFPGGPTGELFF. DNA for the CDR3: TGTGCCAGTAGATTTCCGGGGGGGCCTACCGGGGAGCTGTTTTTT.

The chain couples TRBV6-1 to TRBJ2-1, with D possibly matching TRBD2 (5 bases). The CDR3 is 13 amino acids. V shed 6 bases and J shed 2 bases, with 8 bases lying between them. CDR1 and CDR2 (germline): MNHNS, SASEGT. The CDR3 DNA reads TGTGCCAGCAGCGGGAACCCCTACAATGAGCAGTTCTTC. As protein: CASSGNPYNEQFF.

To note about this clonotype: Compared with germline, one end of the junction differs, possibly owing to a read error. The chain uses TRBV10-3 and TRBJ2-3, with 12 bases matching TRBD2. CDR1 is ENHRY, CDR2 SYGVKD, per germline. This CDR3 comprises 16 residues. The CDR3 loop is CATSNQGLAGTDTQYF. The CDR3 bases are TGTGCCACCAGTAATCAAGGACTAGCGGGGACAGATACGCAGTATTTT.

The chain links TRBV19 to TRBJ1-4, with unresolved D. Trimming pared 5 bases from V and 0 bases from J, leaving 4 bases between. The CDR3 is 13 amino acids. CDR1 is LNHDA, CDR2 SQIVND, per germline (reference sequence). CDR3 nucleotide sequence: TGTGCCAGTAGTTTGACAACTAATGAAAAACTGTTTTTT. It is translated as CASSLTTNEKLFF.

This chain links TRBV7-8 with TRBJ2-3; no clear D. The length of the CDR3 is 13 residues. The germline V gene has CDR1 SGHVS and CDR2 FQNEAQ. CDR3 amino acids: CAGSRTSTDTQYF. CDR3 DNA sequence: TGTGCGGGTTCCAGAACTAGCACAGATACGCAGTATTTT.